This T cell receptor (beta chain) was sequenced for a study of vaccination and CD4 T cells after COVID-19. This CDR3 is built from 16 residues. V lost 1 base to trimming and J lost 2 bases, with 14 bases between them. Per germline, CDR1 WNHNN and CDR2 SYGVQD (reference sequence). Notes on this clonotype: What it binds is not known.

Oncomine TCR Beta short-read sequencing was applied to DNA from cultured CD4+ T cells. Using its own MiXCR run on the PCR reads, TCRdb lists one record per CDR3 protein. The sample includes some 13,000 distinct CDR3 sequences, about 56% of them seen just once. The treatment: approximately nine-day PBMC culture with coronavirus spike peptide pools or control peptides (ViraFEST assay). It was with around 9.6 IU/ml IL-2 and around 10 ug/ml peptide pools that about 2 million PBMCs per well were cultured. This rearrangement joins TRBV10-1 to TRBJ2-5, with D perhaps matching TRBD2 (6 bases). Sequencing was carried out using CD4+ T cells from blood, cultured in vitro. This TCR was recovered from a human donor who had recovered from COVID-19. CDR3 amino acids: CASSELASGLQETQYF. The CDR3 DNA follows: TGCGCCAGCAGTGAGTTAGCGAGCGGGTTACAAGAGACCCAGTACTTC.